Listed below are T cell receptor beta chains from one sample, sequenced in a study of blood T cell repertoires in COVID-19. The repertoire was sequenced with immunoSEQ multiplex PCR; TCRdb's copy has only in-frame clones and lacks some. The profile shows roughly 280,000 clones, 88% of them singletons. The specimen sequenced was PBMCs or T cells enriched from blood (not recorded which). These receptors were collected from a woman aged 45-59 years who had recovered from COVID-19. CDR3s include the opening cysteine and the closing phenylalanine or tryptophan. D genes are given only for firm matches. Part of the rows lack a size; the others show once, few, many or a class for expanded clones.

TRBD2,TRBJ2-7,NA,TRBV3-1/TRBV3-2,CASSQETPRGSKAYF,TGTGCCAGCAGCCAAGAAACCCCCCGCGGGAGTAAGGCGTACTTC
TRBD1,TRBJ2-7,NA,TRBV30,CAWRLGTVLGLPGEQYF,TGTGCCTGGAGGTTAGGGACAGTGTTAGGACTCCCGGGCGAGCAGTACTTC
NA,TRBJ2-5,NA,TRBV2,CASSEAVTETQYF,TGTGCCAGCAGTGAGGCAGTAACAGAGACCCAGTACTTC
TRBD2,TRBJ2-5,NA,TRBV4-1,CASSPGPGGLQETQYF,TGCGCCAGCAGCCCGGGACCGGGGGGGCTTCAAGAGACCCAGTACTTC
TRBD2,TRBJ2-1,once,TRBV14,CASSQRTSGSSNEQFF,TGTGCCAGCAGCCAAAGGACTAGCGGGAGTAGCAATGAGCAGTTCTTC
NA,TRBJ1-2,few,TRBV28,CASTFQGDYGYTF,TGTGCCAGCACCTTTCAAGGGGATTATGGCTACACCTTC
TRBD2,TRBJ2-1,NA,TRBV7-2,CASSTSGTSGSEQFF,TGTGCCAGCAGCACGTCCGGGACTAGCGGGTCTGAGCAGTTCTTC
NA,TRBJ2-5,NA,TRBV7-8,CASSLAQAGMVETQYF,TGTGCCAGCAGCTTAGCGCAGGCAGGGATGGTAGAGACCCAGTACTTC
NA,TRBJ2-5,NA,TRBV7-2,CASSLLSAETQYF,TGTGCCAGCAGCTTACTGAGCGCAGAGACCCAGTACTTC
NA,TRBJ1-4,NA,TRBV28,CASVDRPIEKLFF,TGTGCCAGCGTAGACAGACCTATTGAAAAACTGTTTTTT
NA,TRBJ2-6,NA,TRBV28,CASSWGRTSGANVLTF,TGTGCCAGCAGTTGGGGCAGAACCTCTGGGGCCAACGTCCTGACTTTC
NA,TRBJ1-5,NA,TRBV28,CASSSPGGNQPQHF,TGTGCCAGCAGCTCCCCAGGGGGCAATCAGCCCCAGCATTTT
NA,TRBJ2-7,NA,TRBV3-1/TRBV3-2,CASSQGGQSYEQYF,TGTGCCAGCAGCCAAGGCGGACAGTCCTACGAGCAGTACTTC
TRBD1,TRBJ2-1,NA,TRBV2,CASSAPTTGKSSYNEQFF,TGTGCCAGCAGTGCGCCGACGACAGGGAAAAGCTCCTACAATGAGCAGTTCTTC
NA,TRBJ1-1,NA,TRBV7-2,CASSLVAGNTEAFF,TGTGCCAGCAGCTTAGTAGCGGGGAACACTGAAGCTTTCTTT
TRBD1,TRBJ1-4,NA,TRBV28,CASGTGSATNEKLFF,TGTGCCAGCGGGACAGGGTCAGCAACTAATGAAAAACTGTTTTTT
TRBD1,TRBJ1-6,NA,TRBV7-2,CASSSVDRGLSPLHF,TGTGCCAGCAGTTCAGTGGACAGGGGGCTATCACCCCTCCACTTT
TRBD1,TRBJ2-3,NA,TRBV5-4,CASSVGQGLGTDTQYF,TGTGCCAGCAGCGTGGGACAGGGGTTGGGCACAGATACGCAGTATTTT
TRBD2,TRBJ2-5,once,TRBV3-1/TRBV3-2,CASSQDRSGVETQYF,TGTGCCAGCAGCCAAGATCGGAGCGGGGTGGAGACCCAGTACTTC
TRBD1,TRBJ2-4,NA,TRBV14,CASSLKTGAQGNIQYF,TGTGCCAGCAGCCTTAAGACAGGGGCCCAGGGGAACATTCAGTACTTC
NA,TRBJ1-1,NA,TRBV2,CASSGGSRDIGGTEAFF,TGTGCCAGCAGTGGGGGGTCACGGGACATTGGTGGCACTGAAGCTTTCTTT
TRBD1,TRBJ2-2,once,TRBV5-1,CASSFEGGDAGELFF,TGCGCCAGCAGCTTCGAAGGGGGCGATGCCGGGGAGCTGTTTTTT
NA,TRBJ2-7,NA,TRBV5-1,CASSLSSYEQYF,TGCGCCAGCAGCCTAAGCTCCTACGAGCAGTACTTC
NA,TRBJ1-1,NA,TRBV7-2,CASSLAGVRTEAFF,TGTGCCAGCAGCTTAGCCGGGGTACGGACTGAAGCTTTCTTT
NA,TRBJ1-2,NA,TRBV10-3,CAISEGGNYGYTF,TGTGCCATCAGTGAAGGGGGTAACTATGGCTACACCTTC
TRBD1,TRBJ1-5,NA,TRBV2,CASSVGQRRNQPQHF,TGTGCCAGCAGTGTGGGACAGCGCCGCAATCAGCCCCAGCATTTT
NA,TRBJ2-1,few,TRBV28,CASRSSYNEQFF,TGTGCCAGCAGGTCTTCCTACAATGAGCAGTTCTTC
TRBD2,TRBJ2-1,NA,TRBV7-2,CASSFAGVGQFF,TGTGCCAGCAGCTTTGCGGGAGTAGGGCAGTTCTTC
NA,TRBJ2-1,NA,TRBV28,CASSLLSSAYNEQFF,TGTGCCAGCAGTTTGTTGTCTAGCGCCTACAATGAGCAGTTCTTC
NA,TRBJ2-7,NA,TRBV7-2,CASSYEQGYEQYF,TGTGCCAGCAGCTACGAACAGGGCTACGAGCAGTACTTC
TRBD2,TRBJ2-3,NA,TRBV5-1,CASSWGTSGYTDTQYF,TGCGCCAGCAGCTGGGGGACTAGCGGGTACACAGATACGCAGTATTTT
TRBD2,TRBJ2-7,NA,TRBV5-1,CASRPQAGGTYEQYF,TGCGCCAGCAGGCCCCAAGCGGGAGGTACCTACGAGCAGTACTTC
TRBD2,TRBJ2-7,NA,TRBV5-6,CASSRRGLAGRTSYEQYF,TGTGCCAGCAGCAGGAGGGGACTAGCGGGAAGAACCTCCTACGAGCAGTACTTC
NA,TRBJ1-2,NA,TRBV6-5,CASSYSRSGDYGYTF,TGTGCCAGCAGTTACTCGAGATCAGGGGACTATGGCTACACCTTC
NA,TRBJ2-3,NA,TRBV5-4,CASSAAGSARDTQYF,TGTGCCAGCAGTGCCGCCGGTTCAGCGCGGGATACGCAGTATTTT
NA,TRBJ1-1,NA,TRBV12-3/TRBV12-4,CASSLRRAGAFF,TGTGCCAGCAGTTTAAGGAGGGCCGGAGCTTTCTTT
TRBD2,TRBJ2-4,NA,TRBV24-1,CATSSRVAGVGNIQYF,TGTGCCACCAGCTCCAGGGTAGCGGGAGTGGGTAACATTCAGTACTTC
NA,TRBJ1-2,NA,TRBV4-3,CASRKGGAGLNYGYTF,TGCGCCAGCAGGAAGGGGGGGGCAGGCCTCAACTATGGCTACACCTTC
TRBD1,TRBJ1-1,NA,TRBV7-3,CASSLEQGAEAFF,TGTGCCAGCAGCTTAGAACAGGGGGCTGAAGCTTTCTTT
NA,TRBJ1-2,NA,TRBV5-4,CASSQDSTTNYGYTF,TGTGCCAGCAGCCAGGACAGTACCACTAACTATGGCTACACCTTC
TRBD1,TRBJ1-2,NA,TRBV9,CASSEVTGTVGYTF,TGTGCCAGCAGCGAAGTTACCGGGACAGTAGGCTACACCTTC
NA,TRBJ2-7,NA,TRBV14,CASSQDWGGASSYEQYF,TGTGCCAGCAGCCAAGACTGGGGCGGGGCCAGCTCCTACGAGCAGTACTTC
NA,TRBJ1-5,NA,TRBV6-1,CASSGRGGLGNQPQHF,TGTGCCAGCAGTGGGCGGGGAGGGCTTGGCAATCAGCCCCAGCATTTT
NA,TRBJ2-7,few,TRBV4-3,CASSPGPDSSYEQYF,TGCGCCAGCAGCCCAGGGCCGGACAGCTCCTACGAGCAGTACTTC
TRBD1,TRBJ2-7,once,TRBV2,CASSRDRRYEQYF,TGTGCCAGCAGTAGGGACAGGCGATACGAGCAGTACTTC
NA,TRBJ2-1,NA,TRBV5-6,CASSLDSPLSENEQFF,TGTGCCAGCAGCCTGGACAGCCCTTTAAGTGAGAATGAGCAGTTCTTC
TRBD2,TRBJ2-2,NA,TRBV10-3,CATRLAGPTGELFF,TGTGCCACCCGACTAGCGGGCCCCACCGGGGAGCTGTTTTTT
TRBD1,TRBJ2-3,NA,TRBV4-1,CASSRGQAGPDTQYF,TGCGCCAGCAGCCGGGGACAGGCAGGCCCGGATACGCAGTATTTT
TRBD2,TRBJ2-3,NA,TRBV7-9,CASEGLATDTQYF,TGTGCCAGTGAGGGACTAGCGACAGATACGCAGTATTTT
NA,TRBJ2-7,NA,TRBV6-5,CASSYSPQDFYEQYF,TGTGCCAGCAGTTACTCGCCACAGGATTTCTACGAGCAGTACTTC
TRBD1,TRBJ1-1,NA,TRBV3-1/TRBV3-2,CASSEKGQGVEAFF,TGTGCCAGCAGCGAAAAGGGACAGGGCGTTGAAGCTTTCTTT
TRBD1,TRBJ1-1,NA,TRBV5-8,CASSLPGGANTEAFF,TGTGCCAGCAGCTTACCAGGGGGCGCTAACACTGAAGCTTTCTTT
NA,TRBJ1-6,NA,TRBV14,CASSQSQDLGNSPLHF,TGTGCCAGCAGCCAATCACAGGATTTGGGGAATTCACCCCTCCACTTT